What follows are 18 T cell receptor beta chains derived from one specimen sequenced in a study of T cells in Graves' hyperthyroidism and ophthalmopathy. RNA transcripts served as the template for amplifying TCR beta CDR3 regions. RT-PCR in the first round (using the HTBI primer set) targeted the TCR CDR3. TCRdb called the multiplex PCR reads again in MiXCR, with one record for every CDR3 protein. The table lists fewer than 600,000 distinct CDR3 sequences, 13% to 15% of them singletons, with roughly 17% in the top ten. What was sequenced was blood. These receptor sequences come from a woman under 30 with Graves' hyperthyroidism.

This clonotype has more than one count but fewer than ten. CDR3 in DNA: TGTGCCAGCGCCGGACTAGCGGGGACCTACGAGCAGTACTTC. This translates into CASAGLAGTYEQYF. The rearrangement uses TRBV25-1 and TRBJ2-7, with 12 positions matching TRBD2. The CDR3 is made up of 14 amino acids. Germline V gene lookup returns CDR1 MGHDK and CDR2 SYGVNS. The ends lost 8 bases at V and 2 bases at J; junction bases unmatched: 4.

The CDR3 region has the DNA TGTGCCAGCAGCCCTCTACAGGGCAAGAACACTGAAGCTTTCTTT. This codes for CASSPLQGKNTEAFF. The rearrangement links TRBV9 to TRBJ1-1, with a weak D call TRBD1 (6 bases). CDR1 and CDR2 from the germline V gene are SGDLS and YYNGEE. The ends were cut back, 4 bases at V and 1 base at J, with 14 bases in the middle. The CDR3 totals 15 residues.

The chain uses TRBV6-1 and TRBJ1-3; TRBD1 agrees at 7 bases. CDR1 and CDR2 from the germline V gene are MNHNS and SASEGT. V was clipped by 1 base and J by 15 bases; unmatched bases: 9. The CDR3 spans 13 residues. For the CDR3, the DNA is TGTGCCAGCAGTGAAGAGGGCCCGGGACAGAAATATTTT. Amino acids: CASSEEGPGQKYF.

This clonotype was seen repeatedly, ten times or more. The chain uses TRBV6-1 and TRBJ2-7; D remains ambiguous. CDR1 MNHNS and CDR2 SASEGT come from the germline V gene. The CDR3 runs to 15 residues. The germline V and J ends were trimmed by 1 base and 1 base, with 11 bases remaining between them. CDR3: CASSEVGRASYEQYV. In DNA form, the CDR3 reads TGTGCCAGCAGTGAAGTCGGTCGAGCTTCCTACGAGCAGTACGTC.

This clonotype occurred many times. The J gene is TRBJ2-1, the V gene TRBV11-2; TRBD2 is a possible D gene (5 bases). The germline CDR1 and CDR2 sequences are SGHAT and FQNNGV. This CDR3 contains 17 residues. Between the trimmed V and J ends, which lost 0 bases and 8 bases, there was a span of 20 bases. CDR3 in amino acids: CASSLEVLVEGIDEQFF. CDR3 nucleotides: TGTGCCAGCAGCTTAGAGGTTCTAGTTGAGGGTATCGATGAGCAGTTCTTC.

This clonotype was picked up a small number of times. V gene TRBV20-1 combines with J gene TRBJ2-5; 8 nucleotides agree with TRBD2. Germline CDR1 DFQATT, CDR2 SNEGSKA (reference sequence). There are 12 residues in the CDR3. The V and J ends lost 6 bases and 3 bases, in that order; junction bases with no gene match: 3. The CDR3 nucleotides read TGCAGTGCGATAGCGGGAAAAGAGACCCAGTACTTC. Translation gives CSAIAGKETQYF.

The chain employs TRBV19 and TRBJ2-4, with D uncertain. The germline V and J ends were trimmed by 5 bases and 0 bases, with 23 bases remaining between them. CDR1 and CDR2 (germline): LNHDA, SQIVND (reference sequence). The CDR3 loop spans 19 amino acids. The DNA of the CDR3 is TGTGCCAGTAGTCCCCGTGGACCTGGGCACCCCTTAGCCAAAAACATTCAGTACTTC. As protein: CASSPRGPGHPLAKNIQYF. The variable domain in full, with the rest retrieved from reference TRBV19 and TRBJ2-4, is DGGITQSPKYLFRKEGQNVTLSCEQNLNHDAMYWYRQDPGQGLRLIYYSQIVNDFQKGDIAEGYSVSREKKESFPLTVTSAQKNPTAFYLCASSPRGPGHPLAKNIQYFGAGTRLSVL.

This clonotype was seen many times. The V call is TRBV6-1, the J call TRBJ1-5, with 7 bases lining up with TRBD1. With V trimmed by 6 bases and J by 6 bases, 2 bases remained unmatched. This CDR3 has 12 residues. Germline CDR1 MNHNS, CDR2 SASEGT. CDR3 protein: CASRTGFQPQHF. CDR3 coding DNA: TGTGCCAGCAGGACAGGGTTTCAGCCCCAGCATTTT.

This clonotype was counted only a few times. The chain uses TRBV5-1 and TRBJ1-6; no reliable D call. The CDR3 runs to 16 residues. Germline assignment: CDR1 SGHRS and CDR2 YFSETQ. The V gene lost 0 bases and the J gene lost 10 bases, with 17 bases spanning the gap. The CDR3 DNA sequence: TGCGCCAGCAGCTTGGCAGCCGCCGAGAAGGTCTCACCCCTCCACTTT. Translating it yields CASSLAAAEKVSPLHF.

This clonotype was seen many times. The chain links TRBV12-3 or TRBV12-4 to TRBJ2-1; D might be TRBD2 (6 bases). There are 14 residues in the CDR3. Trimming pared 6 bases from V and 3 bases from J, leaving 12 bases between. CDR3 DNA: TGTGCCAGCAGGGGGGACTTACTCTACAATGAGCAGTTCTTC. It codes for CASRGDLLYNEQFF.

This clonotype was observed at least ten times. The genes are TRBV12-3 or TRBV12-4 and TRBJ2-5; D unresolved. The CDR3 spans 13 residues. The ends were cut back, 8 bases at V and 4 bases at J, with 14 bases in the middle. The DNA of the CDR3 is TGTGCCAGCTCCCCCAGGACGTTAGAGACCCAGTACTTC. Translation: CASSPRTLETQYF.

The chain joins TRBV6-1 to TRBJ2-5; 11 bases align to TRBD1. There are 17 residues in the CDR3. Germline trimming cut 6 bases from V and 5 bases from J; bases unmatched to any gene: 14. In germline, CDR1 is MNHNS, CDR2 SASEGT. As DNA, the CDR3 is TGTGCCAGCAGCGGGACAGGGGGATGGGAGTACCGGGAGACCCAGTACTTC. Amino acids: CASSGTGGWEYRETQYF.

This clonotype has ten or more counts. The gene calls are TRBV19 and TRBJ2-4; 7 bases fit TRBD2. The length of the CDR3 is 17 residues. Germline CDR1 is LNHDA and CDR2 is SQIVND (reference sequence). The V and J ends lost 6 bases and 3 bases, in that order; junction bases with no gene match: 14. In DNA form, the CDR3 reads TGTGCCAGTAGACCCGTGGGGCTAGCGGCGATCAAAAACATTCAGTACTTC. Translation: CASRPVGLAAIKNIQYF.

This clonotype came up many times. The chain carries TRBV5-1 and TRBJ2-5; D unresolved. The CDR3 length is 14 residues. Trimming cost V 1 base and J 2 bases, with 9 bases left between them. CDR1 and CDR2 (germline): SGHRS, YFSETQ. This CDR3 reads CASSLYSRQETQYF. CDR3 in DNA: TGCGCCAGCAGCTTGTACAGTCGACAAGAGACCCAGTACTTC.

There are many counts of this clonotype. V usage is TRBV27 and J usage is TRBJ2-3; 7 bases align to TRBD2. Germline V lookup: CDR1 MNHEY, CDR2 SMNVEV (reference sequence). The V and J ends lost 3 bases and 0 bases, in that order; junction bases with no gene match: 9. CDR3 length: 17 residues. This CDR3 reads CASSFEASGMSTDTQYF. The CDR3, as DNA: TGTGCCAGCAGTTTTGAGGCCAGCGGGATGAGCACAGATACGCAGTATTTT.

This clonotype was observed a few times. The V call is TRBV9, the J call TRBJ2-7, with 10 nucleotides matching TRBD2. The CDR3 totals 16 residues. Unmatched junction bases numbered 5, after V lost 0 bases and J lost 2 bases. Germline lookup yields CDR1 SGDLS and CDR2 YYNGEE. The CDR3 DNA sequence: TGTGCCAGCAGCGTAGATGGCGGACTAGCGGCCTACGAGCAGTACTTC. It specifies CASSVDGGLAAYEQYF.

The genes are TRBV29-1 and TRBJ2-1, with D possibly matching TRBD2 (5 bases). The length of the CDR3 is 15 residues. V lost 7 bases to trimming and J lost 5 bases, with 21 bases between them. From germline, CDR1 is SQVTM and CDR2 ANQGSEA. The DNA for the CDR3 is TGCAGCGGGCGCCCCGGGCCCCTCGGGGACAATGAGCAGTTCTTC. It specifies CSGRPGPLGDNEQFF.

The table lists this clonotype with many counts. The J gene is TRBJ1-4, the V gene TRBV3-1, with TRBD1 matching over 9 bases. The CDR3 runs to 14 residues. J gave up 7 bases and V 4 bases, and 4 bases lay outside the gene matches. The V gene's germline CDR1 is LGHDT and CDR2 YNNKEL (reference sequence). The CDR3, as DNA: TGTGCCAGCAGCCCGGGACAGGGAAGTGAAAAACTGTTTTTT. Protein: CASSPGQGSEKLFF. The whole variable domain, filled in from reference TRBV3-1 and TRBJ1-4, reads DTAVSQTPKYLVTQMGNDKSIKCEQNLGHDTMYWYKQDSKKFLKIMFSYNNKELIINETVPNRFSPKSPDKAHLNLHINSLELGDSAVYFCASSPGQGSEKLFFGSGTQLSVL.